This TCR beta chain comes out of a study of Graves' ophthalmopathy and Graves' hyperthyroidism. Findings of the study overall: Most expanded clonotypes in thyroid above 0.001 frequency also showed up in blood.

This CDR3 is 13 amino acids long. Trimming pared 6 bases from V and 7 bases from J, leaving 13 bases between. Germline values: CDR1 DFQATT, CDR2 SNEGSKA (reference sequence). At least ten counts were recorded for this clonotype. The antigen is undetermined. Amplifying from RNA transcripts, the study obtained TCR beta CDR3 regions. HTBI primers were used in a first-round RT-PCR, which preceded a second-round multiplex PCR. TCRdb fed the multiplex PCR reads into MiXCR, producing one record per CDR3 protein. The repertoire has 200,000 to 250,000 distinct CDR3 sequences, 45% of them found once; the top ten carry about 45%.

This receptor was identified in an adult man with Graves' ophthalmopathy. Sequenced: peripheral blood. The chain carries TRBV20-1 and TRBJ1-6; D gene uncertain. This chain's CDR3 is CSAPGSKNSPLHF. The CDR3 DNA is TGCAGTGCCCCCGGGTCTAAAAATTCACCCCTCCACTTT.